The present entry profiles one T cell receptor (beta chain) with its context. This clone appeared once. The specificity of this receptor is unknown. There are no base qualities to consult, and no much larger clone falls within one base. The library was generated by the immunoSEQ multiplex PCR assay. For most patients, high-throughput TCR-beta CDR3 sequencing of genomic DNA was performed by Adaptive Biotechnologies. Per the original workflow: TCR sequencing data for approximately 17 patients were retrieved from Adaptive's ImmunoSEQ software; a few other patients were processed with MiXCR and VDJtools. CDR3 nucleotide sequences shared between donor and recipient were removed because the origin of such sequences could not be assigned. At least 2-fold expansion over unstimulated cells and a minimum CFSE-low frequency of 0.002% (template counts) or 0.001% (read counts) were required for clones to be classified as alloreactive. A clone was considered mappable if detected in the sequenced pre-transplant spleen, lymph node, or MLR CFSE-low populations of the donor or recipient. The cumulative frequency of alloreactive clones was calculated as a percentage of all sequences, weighted by copy number. TCRdb took over this immuneACCESS table, retaining in-frame rearrangements with V and J assigned. Such tables are incomplete; in checked studies, under half of the missing clones stem from an unresolved V gene, and the remainder is unexplained. V and J calls and clone size are copied from that table; D and trimming were computed from the DNA. The table for this sample lists tens of thousands of clones; around 92% of them were counted only once. The top ten clonotypes cover under 0.85% of the sample.

Blood samples were collected up to 4 times in the first month after transplant and then at least monthly when available. The V and J ends are trimmed by 5 bases and 0 bases, leaving 11 bases between them. Via the germline V gene (reference sequence), CDR1 is SGHNT and CDR2 YYREEE. From the cysteine through the phenylalanine, the CDR3 covers 14 amino acids. The kept DNA is CDR3 alone, 42 bases in frame from the first base. The data belong to a study of graft-versus-host responses after intestinal transplantation (dated by TCRdb to about 2021). Background on the whole study: Multivisceral, liver-intestinal, or isolated intestinal transplants were received by the recipients. The cohort enrolled under 25 intestinal transplant recipients including one retransplant, and a few patients lacking pretransplant specimens were excluded. Donor T cell macrochimerism was defined as a peak of at least 4% donor T cells among recipient peripheral blood mononuclear cells. After intestinal transplantation, graft-versus-host and host-versus-graft alloreactive T cell clones were followed in the graft, circulation and bone marrow using bulk TCR-beta CDR3 sequencing. All recipients received anti-thymocyte globulin induction followed by maintenance tacrolimus and steroids for approximately 3 years. Alloreactive clones were identified by sequencing pre-transplant mixed lymphocyte reaction products and comparing these products with unstimulated pre-transplant donor and recipient T cells. Rather than going through the commercial service, samples from a few later patients were sequenced in-house on an Illumina MiSeq and processed with MiXCR. Here is what the overall study found, with its caveats: GvH clones were found in recipient bone marrow, and some of the GvH clones appeared earlier in ileal mucosa or blood, which is consistent with an intestinal mucosal origin. Early after transplant, declines in HvG clones were associated with peak levels of circulating GvH clones. The relatively low number and heterogeneity of intestinal transplant patients limited the conclusions. High GvH to HvG T cell clonal ratios were observed in the allografts of patients with donor T cell macrochimerism.

Here the chain combines TRBV5-4 and TRBJ1-2; the D gene is perhaps TRBD1, on 6 matching bases. The sample consisted of PBMCs, taken 98 days after intestinal transplantation. The TCR sequence derives from a human patient who received an intestinal transplant, so some T cells may come from the graft donor. The CDR3 has the sequence CASRFDRSNYGYTF. The nucleotide sequence reads TGTGCCAGCAGATTCGACAGGTCTAACTATGGCTACACCTTC. Supplemented by the reference TRBV5-4 and TRBJ1-2 proteins around the CDR3, the complete variable domain is ETGVTQSPTHLIKTRGQQVTLRCSSQSGHNTVSWYQQALGQGPQFIFQYYREEENGRGNFPPRFSGLQFPNYSSELNVNALELDDSALYLCASRFDRSNYGYTFGSGTRLTVV.